The text below deals with one TCR beta chain. Its target is unknown. The data were produced by immunoSEQ multiplex PCR, yet TCRdb's version contains in-frame clones alone and is incomplete. Of roughly 19,000 clones listed, roughly three quarters were seen once; the top ten hold roughly 16%. Per the germline V gene, CDR1 is SGHRS and CDR2 is YFSETQ. The CDR3 sequence is 18 residues long. The J segment lost 4 bases and the V segment lost 1 base, leaving 14 bases of the junction unmatched. These data are taken from a study of CD4 T cells in relation to SARS-CoV-2 and coronaviruses. Overall study context: Negative control cultures got HIV-1 Nef peptides or no peptide.

The unexposed donors gave CD4+ T cells in about 2011-2018, prior to COVID-19. Isolation of CD4+ T cells took place after approximately 11 days in culture. Testing used SARS-CoV-2 S/N and four cold-coronavirus spikes on unexposed-donor CD4+ T cells, cells permitting. General study findings and limits: Crossreactivity was assessed only for spike protein, not other viral proteins. In around three fifths of donors, memory CD4+ clonotypes crossrecognized SARS-CoV-2 and at least one common cold coronavirus spike.

The rearrangement joins TRBV5-1 to TRBJ2-7; TRBD1 aligns across 10 bases. The sequence derives from a human donor in good health. The sequenced sample was CD4+ T cells from PBMCs, cultured in vitro. The CDR3 region has the DNA TGCGCCAGCAGCTTGACAGGGACAGGGGCCCGGGGGAATTACGAGCAGTACTTC. Its translation: CASSLTGTGARGNYEQYF.